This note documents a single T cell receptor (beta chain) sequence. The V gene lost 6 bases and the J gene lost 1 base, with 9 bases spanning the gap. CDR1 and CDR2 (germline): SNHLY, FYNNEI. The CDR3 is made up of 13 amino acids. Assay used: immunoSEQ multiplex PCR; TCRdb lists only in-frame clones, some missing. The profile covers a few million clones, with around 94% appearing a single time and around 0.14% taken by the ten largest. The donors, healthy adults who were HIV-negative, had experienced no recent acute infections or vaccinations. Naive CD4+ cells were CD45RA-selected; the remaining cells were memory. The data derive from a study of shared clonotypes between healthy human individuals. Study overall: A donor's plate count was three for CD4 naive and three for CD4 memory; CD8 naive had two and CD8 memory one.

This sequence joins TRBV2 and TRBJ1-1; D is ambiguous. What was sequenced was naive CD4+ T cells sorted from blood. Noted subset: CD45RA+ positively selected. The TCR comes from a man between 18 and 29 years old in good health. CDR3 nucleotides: TGTGCCAGCAGAGTTGGAGGGAACACTGAAGCTTTCTTT. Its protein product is CASRVGGNTEAFF.